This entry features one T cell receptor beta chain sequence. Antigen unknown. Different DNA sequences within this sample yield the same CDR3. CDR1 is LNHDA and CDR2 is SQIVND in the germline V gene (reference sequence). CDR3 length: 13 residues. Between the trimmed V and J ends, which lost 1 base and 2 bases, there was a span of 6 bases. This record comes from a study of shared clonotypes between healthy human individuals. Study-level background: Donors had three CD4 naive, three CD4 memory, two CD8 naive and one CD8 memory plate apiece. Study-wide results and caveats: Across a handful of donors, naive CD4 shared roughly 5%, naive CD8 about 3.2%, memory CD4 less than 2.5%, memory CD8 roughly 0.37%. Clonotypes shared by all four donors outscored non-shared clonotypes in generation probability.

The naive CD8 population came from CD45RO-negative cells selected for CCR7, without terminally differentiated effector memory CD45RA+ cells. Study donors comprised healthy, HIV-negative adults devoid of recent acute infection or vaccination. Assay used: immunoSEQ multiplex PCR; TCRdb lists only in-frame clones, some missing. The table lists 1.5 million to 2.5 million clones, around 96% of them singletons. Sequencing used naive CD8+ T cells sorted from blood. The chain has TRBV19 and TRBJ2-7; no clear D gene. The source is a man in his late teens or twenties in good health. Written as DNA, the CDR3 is TGTGCCAGTAGTATAGGGGCAGCCTACGAGCAGTACTTC. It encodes CASSIGAAYEQYF.